The T cell receptor (beta chain) described here comes from a study of CD8 T cells in Susac syndrome. The RNA input was about 0.45 to 1 ug, and it was reverse transcribed with random hexamers. TCRdb fed the immunoSEQ multiplex PCR reads into MiXCR, producing one record per CDR3 protein. The sample carries fewer than 350,000 distinct CDR3 sequences, over 75% recorded once. The CDR3 extends over 19 amino acids. The V and J ends lost 3 bases and 6 bases, in that order; junction bases with no gene match: 15. The germline V gene encodes CDR1 KGHDR and CDR2 SFDVKD. The rearrangement uses TRBV24-1 and TRBJ2-2; 10 bases agree with TRBD1. Sequencing was done on a sample of CD8+ T cells from PBMCs. This receptor was identified in a human donor with multiple sclerosis. This chain's CDR3 is CATSDTPGQGNFRAGELFF. Here the CDR3 DNA reads TGTGCCACCAGTGATACACCGGGACAGGGGAATTTTCGCGCCGGGGAGCTGTTTTTT.